This T cell receptor beta chain was sequenced during a study of blood T cell repertoires in COVID-19. All enrollees were about 18 to 100 years old and from under 25 US areas. Membership in each cohort depended on participant-reported clinical history. Some clones are missing from TCRdb's copy, which holds only in-frame ones; the method was immunoSEQ multiplex PCR. This repertoire shows 470,000 or so clones, about 90% found once; its top ten account for roughly 1.8%. This CDR3 has 17 amino acids. V was pared by 3 bases and J by 0 bases, with 13 bases between. Germline values: CDR1 SGHRS, CDR2 YFSETQ. The chain carries TRBV5-1 and TRBJ2-6, with D perhaps matching TRBD1 (5 bases). This TCR was sampled from a woman aged 18-29 years with acute COVID-19. Material: PBMCs or T cells enriched from blood (not recorded which). The CDR3 spells CASSYDSSFSGANVLTF. CDR3 bases: TGCGCCAGCAGCTACGACAGTTCGTTCTCTGGGGCCAACGTCCTGACTTTC. The whole variable domain, remainder taken from reference TRBV5-1 and TRBJ2-6, is KAGVTQTPRYLIKTRGQQVTLSCSPISGHRSVSWYQQTPGQGLQFLFEYFSETQRNKGNFPGRFSGRQFSNSRSEMNVSTLELGDSALYLCASSYDSSFSGANVLTFGAGSRLTVL.